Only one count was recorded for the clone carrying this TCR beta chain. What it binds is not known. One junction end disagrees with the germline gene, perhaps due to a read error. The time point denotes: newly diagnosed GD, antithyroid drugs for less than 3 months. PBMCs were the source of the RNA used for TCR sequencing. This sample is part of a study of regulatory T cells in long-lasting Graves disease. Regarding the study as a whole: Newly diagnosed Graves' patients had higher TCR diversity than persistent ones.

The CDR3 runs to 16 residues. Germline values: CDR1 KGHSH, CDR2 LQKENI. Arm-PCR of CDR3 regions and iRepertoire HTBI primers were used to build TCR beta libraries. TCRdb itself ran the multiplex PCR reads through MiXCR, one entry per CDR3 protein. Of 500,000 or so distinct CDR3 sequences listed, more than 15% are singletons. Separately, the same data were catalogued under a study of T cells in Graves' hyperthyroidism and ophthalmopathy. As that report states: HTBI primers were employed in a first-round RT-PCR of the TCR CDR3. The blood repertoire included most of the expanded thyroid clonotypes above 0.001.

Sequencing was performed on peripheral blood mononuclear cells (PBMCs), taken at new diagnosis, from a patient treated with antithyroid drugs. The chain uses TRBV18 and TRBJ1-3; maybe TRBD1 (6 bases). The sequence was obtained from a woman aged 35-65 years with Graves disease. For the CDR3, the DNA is TGTGCCAGCTCACCGGCAACAGGGACCTCTGGAAACCCCATATATTTT. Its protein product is CASSPATGTSGNPIYF. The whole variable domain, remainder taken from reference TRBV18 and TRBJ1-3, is NAGVMQNPRHLVRRRGQEARLRCSPMKGHSHVYWYRQLPEEGLKFMVYLQKENIIDESGMPKERFSAEFPKEGPSILRIQQVVRGDSAAYFCASSPATGTSGNPIYFGEGSWLTVV.